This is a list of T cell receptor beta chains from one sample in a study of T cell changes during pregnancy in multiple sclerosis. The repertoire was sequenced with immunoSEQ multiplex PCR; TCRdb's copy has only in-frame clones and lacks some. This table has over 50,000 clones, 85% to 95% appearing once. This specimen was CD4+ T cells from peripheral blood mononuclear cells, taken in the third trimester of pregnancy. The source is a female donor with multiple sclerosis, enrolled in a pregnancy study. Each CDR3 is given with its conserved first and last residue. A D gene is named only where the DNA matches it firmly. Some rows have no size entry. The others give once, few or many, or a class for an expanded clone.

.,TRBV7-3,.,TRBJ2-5,TGTGCCAGCAGCCCGGGAGTTAAAGAGACCCAGTACTTC,CASSPGVKETQYF
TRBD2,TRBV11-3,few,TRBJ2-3,TGTGCCAGCAGCTTTAGCGGGATGGACACAGATACGCAGTATTTT,CASSFSGMDTDTQYF
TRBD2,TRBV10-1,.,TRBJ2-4,TGCGCCAGCAGTCCGGGACTAGCGAGGGCCAAAAACATTCAGTACTTC,CASSPGLARAKNIQYF
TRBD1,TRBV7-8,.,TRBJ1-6,TGTGCCAGCAGCCGCCAGGACAGGGAAACTTCACCCCTCCACTTT,CASSRQDRETSPLHF
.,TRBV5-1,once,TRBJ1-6,TGCGCCAGCAGCTTGGGGGGGCAGCCCGGTTCACCCCTCCACTTT,CASSLGGQPGSPLHF
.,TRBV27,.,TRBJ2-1,TGTGCCAGCAGTTTAAGGTCCTTCGGGTACAATGAGCAGTTCTTC,CASSLRSFGYNEQFF
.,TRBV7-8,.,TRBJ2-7,TGTGCCAGCCGAGGCCTAGACAGCTCCTACGAGCAGTACTTC,CASRGLDSSYEQYF
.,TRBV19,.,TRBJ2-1,TGTGCCAGTAGGGAGCGAAATGAGCAGTTCTTC,CASRERNEQFF
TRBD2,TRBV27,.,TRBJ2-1,TGTGCCAGCAGCCGACTAGCGGGGGATCTTTACAATGAGCAGTTCTTC,CASSRLAGDLYNEQFF
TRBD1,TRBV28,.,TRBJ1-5,TGTGCCAGCAGGACAGGGGGCAATCAGCCCCAGCATTTT,CASRTGGNQPQHF
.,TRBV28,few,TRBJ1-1,TGTGCCAGCAGTCCCCCGGGGGGGATGAACACTGAAGCTTTCTTT,CASSPPGGMNTEAFF
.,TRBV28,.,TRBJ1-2,TGTGCCAGCGCAGCAGGGGACTATGGCTACACCTTC,CASAAGDYGYTF
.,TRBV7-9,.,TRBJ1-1,TGTGCCAGCAACCCCGAAAGGGGCAGATCGAACACTGAAGCTTTCTTT,CASNPERGRSNTEAFF
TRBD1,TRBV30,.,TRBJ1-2,TGTGCCTGGAGTACAACCCGGACAGGGGGAAAGGGTGGCTACACCTTC,CAWSTTRTGGKGGYTF
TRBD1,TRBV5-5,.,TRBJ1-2,TGTGCCAGCAGCTTGGAAGGGACAGGCGGCTATGGCTACACCTTC,CASSLEGTGGYGYTF
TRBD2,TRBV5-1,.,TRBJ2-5,TGCGCCAGCAGCTTGCAGGCGGGGGGGCCCGTGGCAGAGACCCAGTACTTC,CASSLQAGGPVAETQYF
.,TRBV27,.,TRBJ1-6,TGTGCCAGCAGTAACAGGGCGAGCTCCTATAATTCACCCCTCCACTTT,CASSNRASSYNSPLHF
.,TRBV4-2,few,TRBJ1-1,TGTGCCAGCAGCCAAGATACAGGCCACACTGAAGCTTTCTTT,CASSQDTGHTEAFF
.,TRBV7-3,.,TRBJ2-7,TGTGCCAGCAGCTTAAGGGCAGGGGGGCCTAACGAGCAGTACTTC,CASSLRAGGPNEQYF
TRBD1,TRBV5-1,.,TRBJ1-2,TGCGCCAGCAGCTTTGAGGGACAGGCTCAAAGGGGCTACACCTTC,CASSFEGQAQRGYTF
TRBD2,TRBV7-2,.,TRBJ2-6,TGTGCCAGCAGCCCGGGACTAGCGGGCCGACGGGTAGCCAACGTCCTGACTTTC,CASSPGLAGRRVANVLTF
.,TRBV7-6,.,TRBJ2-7,TGTGCCAGCAGCTTAGGGCTATCACTAGACTACGAGCAGTACTTC,CASSLGLSLDYEQYF
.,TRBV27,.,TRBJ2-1,TGTGCCAGCAGTTTACGTGCGGGCGGCTCCTACAATGAGCAGTTCTTC,CASSLRAGGSYNEQFF
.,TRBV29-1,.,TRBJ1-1,TGCAGCGTTGAACCGACAGCCATGAACACTGAAGCTTTCTTT,CSVEPTAMNTEAFF
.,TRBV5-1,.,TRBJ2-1,TGCGCCAGCAGCTTGCGGCCGGGGACCTACAATGAGCAGTTCTTC,CASSLRPGTYNEQFF
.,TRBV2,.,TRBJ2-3,TGTGCCAGCAGTGAATCGGGCGGGCCCACAGATACGCAGTATTTT,CASSESGGPTDTQYF
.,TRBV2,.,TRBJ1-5,TGTGCCAGCAGGCTAAGATTCCTGGATCAGCCCCAGCATTTT,CASRLRFLDQPQHF
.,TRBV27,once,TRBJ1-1,TGTGCCAGCAGTTACAGGAGGAACACTGAAGCTTTCTTT,CASSYRRNTEAFF
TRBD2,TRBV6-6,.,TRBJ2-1,TGTGCCAGCAGACAGCTAGCGGGGGGTTACAATGAGCAGTTCTTC,CASRQLAGGYNEQFF
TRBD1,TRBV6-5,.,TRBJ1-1,TGTGCCAGCAGCCCGACAGGGCCGAACACTGAAGCTTTCTTT,CASSPTGPNTEAFF
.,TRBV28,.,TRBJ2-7,TGTGCCAGCAGGGGAGCGGGTAGCTCCTACGAGCAGTACTTC,CASRGAGSSYEQYF
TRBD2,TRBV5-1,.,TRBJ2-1,TGCGCCAGTCGTTGGACTAGCGGGCACAATGAGCAGTTCTTC,CASRWTSGHNEQFF
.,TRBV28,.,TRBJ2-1,TGTGCCACCGAAGACAACCCTTCCTACAATGAGCAGTTCTTC,CATEDNPSYNEQFF
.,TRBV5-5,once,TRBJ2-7,TGTGCCAGCAGCGCCAGGCCCGGGGTGCCCTACGAGCAGTACTTC,CASSARPGVPYEQYF
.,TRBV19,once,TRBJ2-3,TGTGCCAGTAGTACAGCGGGTCTCACAGATACGCAGTATTTT,CASSTAGLTDTQYF
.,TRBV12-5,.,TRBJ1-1,TGTGCTAGTGGTTTGGACCAGGGGAAGGCTTTCTTT,CASGLDQGKAFF
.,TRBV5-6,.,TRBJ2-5,TGTGCCAGCAGCTCGTGGACAGTAGTCGGCCAAGAGACCCAGTACTTC,CASSSWTVVGQETQYF
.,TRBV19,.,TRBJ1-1,TGTGCCAGTAGTACTCACCCGGGGACTCACACTGAAGCTTTCTTT,CASSTHPGTHTEAFF
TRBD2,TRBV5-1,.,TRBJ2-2,TGCGCCAGCAGCCCGGGACTAGCGGGAAGGAACACCGGGGAGCTGTTTTTT,CASSPGLAGRNTGELFF
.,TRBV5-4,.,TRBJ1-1,TGTGCCAGCAGCCTGACATTGGACAGGAACACTGAAGCTTTCTTT,CASSLTLDRNTEAFF
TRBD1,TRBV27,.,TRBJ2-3,TGTGCCAGCAGTTTATTCCGGGACAGGGTTGGCGCAGATACGCAGTATTTT,CASSLFRDRVGADTQYF
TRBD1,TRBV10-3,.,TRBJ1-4,TGTGCCATCAGTGAGTCTGACAGGGGAGGTGAAAAACTGTTTTTT,CAISESDRGGEKLFF
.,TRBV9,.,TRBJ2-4,TGTGCCAGCAGCGGCGTTGGGCAGAAAAACATTCAGTACTTC,CASSGVGQKNIQYF
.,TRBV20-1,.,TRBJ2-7,TGCAGTGCTGCGCGGCCCTACGAGCAGTACTTC,CSAARPYEQYF
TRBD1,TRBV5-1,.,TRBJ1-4,TGCGCCAGCAGCTTGGGAGGGGGCGACGGTGAAAAACTGTTTTTT,CASSLGGGDGEKLFF
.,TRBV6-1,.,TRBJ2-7,TGTGCCAGCAGTGAACAGGGCTACGAGCAGTACTTC,CASSEQGYEQYF
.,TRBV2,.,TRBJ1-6,TGTGCCAGCAGCCCCCGTACAGGAGATAATTCACCCCTCCACTTT,CASSPRTGDNSPLHF
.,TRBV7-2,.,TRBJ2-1,TGTGCCAGCAGCTTGGCTACTACCGGTGAGCAGTTCTTC,CASSLATTGEQFF
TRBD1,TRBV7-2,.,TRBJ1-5,TGTGCCAGCAGCTTTGGACAGGGCAATCAGCCCCAGCATTTT,CASSFGQGNQPQHF
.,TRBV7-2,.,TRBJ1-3,TGTGCCAGCAGGGCAGGTTCTGGAAACACCATATATTTT,CASRAGSGNTIYF
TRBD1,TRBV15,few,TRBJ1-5,TGTGCCACCAGCAGAGATGGGGACAGCGACCAGCCCCAGCATTTT,CATSRDGDSDQPQHF
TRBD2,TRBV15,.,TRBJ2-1,TGTGCCACCAGCAGAGTTTCAGCGGGGTCCTACAATGAGCAGTTCTTC,CATSRVSAGSYNEQFF
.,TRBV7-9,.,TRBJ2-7,TGTGCCAGCAGCTTAAGTAGTGTCGAGCAGTACTTC,CASSLSSVEQYF
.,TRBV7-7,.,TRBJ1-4,TGTGCCAGCAGCCCTAGTGGCGGACTTGAAAAACTGTTTTTT,CASSPSGGLEKLFF
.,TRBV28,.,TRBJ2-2,TGTGCCAGCAGTTTAAATGGCCCCCACACCGGGGAGCTGTTTTTT,CASSLNGPHTGELFF